This T cell receptor beta chain stems from a study of metastatic and nonmetastatic thyroid tumors. Study-level background: Malignant and benign thyroid patients had repertoires compared in peripheral blood and tumor or nodule tissue.

As to this clone: The antigen is undetermined.

The CDR3 is made up of 13 amino acids. Per the germline V gene, CDR1 is SGHNT and CDR2 is YENEEA. V was trimmed by 3 bases and J by 5 bases, leaving 11 bases between them. General study results and limits: When malignant thyroid tumors were compared with benign nodules, TCR beta diversity was reportedly significantly higher in the malignant tumors. This held in both blood and tumor samples.

Thyroid surgery was preceded by no treatment in any patient. Original processing notes: Built for papillary thyroid cancer, a distant-metastasis classifier drew on CDR3 differences across clinicopathological groups. TCRdb reprocessed the PCR reads via MiXCR. These V and J calls rely on TCRdb rather than the paper's analysis. This table has roughly 30,000 clones, under 20% appearing once. The chain is built from TRBV11-3 and TRBJ2-7, with D perhaps TRBD1 (5 bases). This TCR was sampled from a female donor with papillary thyroid cancer or a benign thyroid nodule (not recorded which). Some clones in this sample may be carry-over from other donors' samples. The specimen was blood. CDR3 bases: TGTGCCAGCAGCTTGGGCAGGGCCAACGAGCAGTACTTC. It specifies CASSLGRANEQYF.